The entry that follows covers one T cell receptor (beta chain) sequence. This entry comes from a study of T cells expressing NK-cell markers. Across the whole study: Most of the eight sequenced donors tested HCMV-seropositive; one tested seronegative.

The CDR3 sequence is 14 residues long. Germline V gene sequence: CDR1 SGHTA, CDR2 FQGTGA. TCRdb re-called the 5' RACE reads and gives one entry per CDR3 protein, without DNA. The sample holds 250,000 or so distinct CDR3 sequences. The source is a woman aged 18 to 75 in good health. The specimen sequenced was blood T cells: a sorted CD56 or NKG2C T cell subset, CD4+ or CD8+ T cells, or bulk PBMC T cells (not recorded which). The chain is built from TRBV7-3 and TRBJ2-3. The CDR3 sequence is CASSPTTVTDTQYF.